What follows is one T cell receptor beta chain and its context. One end of the junction is discordant with germline, which a read error may explain. This sample was included in a study of cytomegalovirus exposure and HLA in healthy donors. The overall study: Genetic ancestry analysis placed under 90% of the 400 or so donors that were genotyped in the Caucasian-associated cluster.

This CDR3 has 16 amino acids. Germline V gene data show CDR1 as LNHNV and CDR2 as YYDKDF (reference sequence). Primers included in the PCR were 60 Vbeta and 13 Jbeta primers. Generated by immunoSEQ multiplex PCR, the TCRdb table keeps only in-frame clones and is missing some. Of 150,000 to 200,000 clones listed, approximately 75% are singletons. Material for sequencing was PBMCs. The chain uses TRBV15 and TRBJ2-7; 7 positions match TRBD1. The TCR was taken from a girl under 18 in good health and CMV-seronegative. CDR3 in amino acids: CATSGDYDRAQYEQYF. CDR3 in DNA: TGTGCCACCAGCGGAGATTATGACAGGGCTCAATACGAGCAGTACTTC. Combining the CDR3 with reference TRBV15 and TRBJ2-7 gives the whole variable domain DAMVIQNPRYQVTQFGKPVTLSCSQTLNHNVMYWYQQKSSQAPKLLFHYYDKDFNNEADTPDNFQSRRPNTSFCFLDIRSPGLGDTAMYLCATSGDYDRAQYEQYFGPGTRLTVT.